Shown below are 2 T cell receptor beta chains from a single sample sequenced in a study of CD8+CD57+ T cells in acquired aplastic anemia. Individuals selected for sequencing had exhibited CD8+CD57+ cell expansion on flow cytometry. According to the study, genomic DNA was the template for TCR beta VDJ and CDR3 profiling. TCRdb re-analysed the reads in MiXCR, keeping a single row per CDR3 protein. The sample includes around 130,000 distinct CDR3 sequences, 45% to 60% seen only once; the top ten take 25% to 30%. The sample taken for sequencing was sorted CD4+, CD8+, or CD8+CD57+ T cells (not recorded which) from PBMCs. The receptors derive from a human donor with aplastic anemia.

The gene calls are TRBV25-1 and TRBJ1-6, with 9 bases matching TRBD1. Germline CDR1 reads MGHDK; CDR2 reads SYGVNS. The CDR3 covers 17 residues. After removal of 1 base from V and 8 bases from J, the junction contained 9 bases not matched to a gene. CDR3 residues: CASSESRTGAGYSPLHF. Here the CDR3 DNA reads TGTGCCAGCAGTGAATCGAGGACAGGGGCTGGGTATTCACCCCTCCACTTT.

The chain couples TRBV20-1 to TRBJ2-6; D may be TRBD1 (6 bases). This CDR3 is built from 15 residues. V was shortened by 3 bases and J by 4 bases, with 13 bases between the two germline ends. Germline loops: CDR1 DFQATT, CDR2 SNEGSKA (reference sequence). CDR3 sequence reads: CSARTGPRGANVLTF. DNA of the CDR3: TGCAGTGCTAGGACAGGCCCTAGGGGGGCCAACGTCCTGACTTTC.